This entry describes one TCR beta chain. Its antigen remains unidentified. This record comes from a study of OX40 agonist ivuxolimab in advanced cancers. Whole-study context: Subjects had a mean age of around 60 years, with a range of roughly 20 to 79; almost 85% were male.

TCRdb keeps only in-frame clones here, not all; method: immunoSEQ multiplex PCR. The sample has about 98,000 clones; roughly nine tenths are singletons. The CDR3 sequence is 15 residues long. Deletions cut 5 bases from V and 4 bases from J, with 16 bases between. Germline loops: CDR1 SSHAT, CDR2 FNYEAQ (reference sequence). Study conclusions and caveats: Expanded peripheral T cells had an undetermined antigen specificity.

Autoimmune disease history or systemic immunosuppression led to patient exclusion. Sequencing was performed on CD4+ or CD8+ T cells sorted from blood, taken in a trial of the OX40 agonist ivuxolimab. V usage is TRBV7-7 and J usage is TRBJ2-3; the D gene is possibly TRBD2 (6 bases). This receptor was obtained from an adult with an advanced solid tumor such as melanoma, head and neck, liver or kidney cancer. Here the CDR3 DNA reads TGTGCCAGCAGCCTAAGCGGTTCGGGGGCAGATACGCAGTATTTT. Translation: CASSLSGSGADTQYF.